This TCR beta chain comes out of a study of T cell repertoires in cytomegalovirus infection. Study information: It was the public TCR beta signatures that indicated both CMV infection and matching HLA type. The study, taken as a whole, reports: What dominated the ex vivo response were HLA-C-restricted CMV-specific TCR beta clonotypes.

This clonotype was seen a few times. What it binds is unknown. CDR3 size: 13 residues. Trimming took off 1 base at V and 2 bases at J, with 6 bases between the two ends. Germline V gene data show CDR1 as SGHVS and CDR2 as FQNEAQ. MiXCR, applied by TCRdb to the reads, yields one record per CDR3 protein. This sample carries approximately 190,000 distinct CDR3 sequences, over 25% of them seen once, and the ten largest clones take about 31%. The chain has TRBV7-8 and TRBJ2-7; no clear D gene. The receptor was isolated from a human donor in good health (CMV status not recorded). Some clones in this sample may be carry-over from other donors' samples. Sequenced sample: PBMCs. CDR3 sequence (DNA): TGTGCCAGCAGCTTAGTTACAGCCTACGAGCAGTACTTC. This translates into CASSLVTAYEQYF. Filled out from reference TRBV7-8 and TRBJ2-7, the complete variable domain reads GAGVSQSPRYKVAKRGQDVALRCDPISGHVSLFWYQQALGQGPEFLTYFQNEAQLDKSGLPSDRFFAERPEGSVSTLKIQRTQQEDSAVYLCASSLVTAYEQYFGPGTRLTVT.